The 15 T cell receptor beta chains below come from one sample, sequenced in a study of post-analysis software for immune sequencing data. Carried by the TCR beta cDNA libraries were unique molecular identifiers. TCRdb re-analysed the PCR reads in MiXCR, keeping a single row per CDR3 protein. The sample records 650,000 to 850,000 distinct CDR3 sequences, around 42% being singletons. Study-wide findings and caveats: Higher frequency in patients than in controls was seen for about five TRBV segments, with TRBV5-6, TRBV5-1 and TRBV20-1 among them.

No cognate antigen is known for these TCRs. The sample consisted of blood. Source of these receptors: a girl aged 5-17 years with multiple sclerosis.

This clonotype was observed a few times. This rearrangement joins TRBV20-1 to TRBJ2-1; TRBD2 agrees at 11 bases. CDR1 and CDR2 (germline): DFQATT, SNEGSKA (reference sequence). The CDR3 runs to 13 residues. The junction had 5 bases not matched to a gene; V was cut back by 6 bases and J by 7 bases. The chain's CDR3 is CSASLAGANEQFF. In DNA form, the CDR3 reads TGCAGTGCCTCACTAGCGGGAGCGAATGAGCAGTTCTTC.

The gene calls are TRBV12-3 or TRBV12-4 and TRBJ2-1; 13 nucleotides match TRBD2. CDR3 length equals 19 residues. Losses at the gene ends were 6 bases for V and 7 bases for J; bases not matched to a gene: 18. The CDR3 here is CASSPIGTSGVSEFNEQFF. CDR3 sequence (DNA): TGTGCCAGCAGCCCGATCGGGACTAGCGGGGTATCCGAGTTTAATGAGCAGTTCTTC.

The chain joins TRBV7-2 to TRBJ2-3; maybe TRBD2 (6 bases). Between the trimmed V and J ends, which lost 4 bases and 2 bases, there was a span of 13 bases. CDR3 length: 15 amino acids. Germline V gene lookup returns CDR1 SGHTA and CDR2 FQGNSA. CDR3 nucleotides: TGTGCCAGCAGCTCTCTGGGAGGACTCACAGATACGCAGTATTTT. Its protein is CASSSLGGLTDTQYF.

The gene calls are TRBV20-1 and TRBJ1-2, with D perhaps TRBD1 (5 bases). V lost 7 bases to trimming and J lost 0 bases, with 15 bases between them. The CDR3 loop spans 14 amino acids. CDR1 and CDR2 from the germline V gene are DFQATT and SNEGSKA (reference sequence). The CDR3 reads CSVARQTANYGYTF. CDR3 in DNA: TGCAGTGTAGCCAGACAGACTGCTAACTATGGCTACACCTTC.

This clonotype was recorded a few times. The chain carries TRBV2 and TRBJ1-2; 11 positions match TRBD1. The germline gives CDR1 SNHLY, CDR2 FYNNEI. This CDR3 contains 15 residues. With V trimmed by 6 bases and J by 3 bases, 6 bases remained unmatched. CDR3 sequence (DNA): TGTGCCAGCAGGGGGACAGGGGGAGGTGACTATGGCTACACCTTC. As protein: CASRGTGGGDYGYTF. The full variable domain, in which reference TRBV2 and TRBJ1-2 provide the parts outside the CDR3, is EPEVTQTPSHQVTQMGQEVILRCVPISNHLYFYWYRQILGQKVEFLVSFYNNEISEKSEIFDDQFSVERPDGSNFTLKIRSTKLEDSAMYFCASRGTGGGDYGYTFGSGTRLTVV.

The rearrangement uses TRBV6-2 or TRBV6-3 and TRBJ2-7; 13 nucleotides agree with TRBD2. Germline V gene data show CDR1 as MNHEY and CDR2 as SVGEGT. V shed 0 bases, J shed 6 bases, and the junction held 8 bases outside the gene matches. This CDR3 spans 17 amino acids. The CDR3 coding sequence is TGTGCCAGCAGTTACTCGATTCGGACTAGCGGGAGAACCGAGCAGTACTTC. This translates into CASSYSIRTSGRTEQYF.

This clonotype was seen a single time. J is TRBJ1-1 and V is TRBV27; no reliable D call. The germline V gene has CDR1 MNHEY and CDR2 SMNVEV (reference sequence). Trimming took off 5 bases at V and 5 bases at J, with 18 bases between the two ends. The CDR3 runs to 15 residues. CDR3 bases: TGTGCCAGCAGTCCCACACTGGGAAGGAGGACTGAAGCTTTCTTT. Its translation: CASSPTLGRRTEAFF.

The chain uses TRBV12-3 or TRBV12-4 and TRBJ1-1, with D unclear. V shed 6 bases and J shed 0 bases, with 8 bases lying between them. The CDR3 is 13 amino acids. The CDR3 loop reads CASSTRVNTEAFF. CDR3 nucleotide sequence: TGTGCCAGCAGCACTAGGGTGAACACTGAAGCTTTCTTT.

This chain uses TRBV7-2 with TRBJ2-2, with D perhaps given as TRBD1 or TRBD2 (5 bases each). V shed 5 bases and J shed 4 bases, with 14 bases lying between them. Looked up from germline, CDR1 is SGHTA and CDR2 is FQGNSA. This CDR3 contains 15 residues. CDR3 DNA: TGTGCCAGCAGCGAGGTGGGACCAAGCACCGGGGAGCTGTTTTTT. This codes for CASSEVGPSTGELFF.

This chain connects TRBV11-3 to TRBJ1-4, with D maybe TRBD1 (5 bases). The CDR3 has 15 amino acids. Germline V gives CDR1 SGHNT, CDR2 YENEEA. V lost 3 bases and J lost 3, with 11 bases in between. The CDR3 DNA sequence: TGTGCCAGCAGCTTGAGGGGAGTAGCTAATGAAAAACTGTTTTTT. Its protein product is CASSLRGVANEKLFF.

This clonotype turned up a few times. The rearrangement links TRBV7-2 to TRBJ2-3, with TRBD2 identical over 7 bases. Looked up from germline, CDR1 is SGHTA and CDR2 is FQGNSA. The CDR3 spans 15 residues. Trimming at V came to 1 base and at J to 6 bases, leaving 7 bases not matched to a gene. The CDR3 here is CASSLVAGEVDTQYF. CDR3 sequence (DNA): TGTGCCAGCAGCTTAGTTGCGGGAGAAGTTGATACGCAGTATTTT. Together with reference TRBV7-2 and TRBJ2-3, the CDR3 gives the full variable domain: GAGVSQSPSNKVTEKGKDVELRCDPISGHTALYWYRQSLGQGLEFLIYFQGNSAPDKSGLPSDRFSAERTGGSVSTLTIQRTQQEDSAVYLCASSLVAGEVDTQYFGPGTRLTVL.

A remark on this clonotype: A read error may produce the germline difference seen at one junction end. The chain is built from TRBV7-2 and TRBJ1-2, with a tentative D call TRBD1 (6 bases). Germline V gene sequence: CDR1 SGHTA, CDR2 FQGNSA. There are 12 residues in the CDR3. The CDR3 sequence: CASSPWGGGYTF. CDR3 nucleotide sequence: TGTGCTAGCAGCCCCTGGGGGGGCGGCTACACCTTC.

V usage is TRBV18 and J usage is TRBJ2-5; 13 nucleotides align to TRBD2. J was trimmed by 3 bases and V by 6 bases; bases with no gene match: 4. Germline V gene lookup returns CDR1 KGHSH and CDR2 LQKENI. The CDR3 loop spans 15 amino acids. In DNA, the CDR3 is TGTGCCAGCTCCCCCGGGACTAGCGGGGAAGAGACCCAGTACTTC. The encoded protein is CASSPGTSGEETQYF.

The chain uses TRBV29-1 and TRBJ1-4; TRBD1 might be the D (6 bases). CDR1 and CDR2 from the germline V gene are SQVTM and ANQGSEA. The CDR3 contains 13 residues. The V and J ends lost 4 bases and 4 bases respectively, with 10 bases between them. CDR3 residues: CSVGQAINEKLFF. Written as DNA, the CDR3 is TGCAGCGTTGGACAGGCGATTAATGAAAAACTGTTTTTT.

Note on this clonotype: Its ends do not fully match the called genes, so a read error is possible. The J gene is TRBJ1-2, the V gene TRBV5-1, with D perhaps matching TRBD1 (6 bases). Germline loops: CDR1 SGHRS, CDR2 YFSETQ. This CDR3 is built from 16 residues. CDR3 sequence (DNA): TGCGCCAGCAGCTTGGCCGGGCCAGCGTCCGCGGGGGGCTACATCTTC. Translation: CASSLAGPASAGGYIF.